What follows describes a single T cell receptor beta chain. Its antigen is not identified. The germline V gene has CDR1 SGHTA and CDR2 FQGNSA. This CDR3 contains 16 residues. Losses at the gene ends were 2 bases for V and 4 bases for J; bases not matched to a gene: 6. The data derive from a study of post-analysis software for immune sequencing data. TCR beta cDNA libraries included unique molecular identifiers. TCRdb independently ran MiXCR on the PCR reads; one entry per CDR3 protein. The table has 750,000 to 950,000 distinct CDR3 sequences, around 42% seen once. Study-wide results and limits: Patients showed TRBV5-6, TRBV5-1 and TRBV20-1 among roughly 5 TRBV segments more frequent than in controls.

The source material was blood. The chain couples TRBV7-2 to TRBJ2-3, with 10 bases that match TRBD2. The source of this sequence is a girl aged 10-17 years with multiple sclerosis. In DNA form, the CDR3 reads TGTGCCAGCAGCTTACCTGGACTAGCGGTGTCAGATACGCAGTATTTT. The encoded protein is CASSLPGLAVSDTQYF.